One and the same sample provided the 5 T cell receptor beta chains below, sequenced in a study of blood T cell repertoires in COVID-19. Some clones are missing from TCRdb's copy, which holds only in-frame ones; the method was immunoSEQ multiplex PCR. The table shows about 69,000 clones, with under 85% occurring only once. Sequenced input: peripheral blood. The receptors were sampled from a man in his fifties or sixties with COVID-19, enrolled during active disease.

The chain uses TRBV4-2 and TRBJ2-2; TRBD1 aligns across 11 bases. Germline V gives CDR1 LGHNA, CDR2 YNFKEQ. V gave up 6 bases and J gave up 7 bases; unmatched junction bases: 7. This CDR3 contains 15 residues. CDR3 in amino acids: CASRKGQGVDGELFF. CDR3 DNA sequence: TGTGCCAGCAGGAAGGGACAGGGGGTGGACGGGGAGCTGTTTTTT.

The V gene is TRBV4-3, the J gene TRBJ2-2; D is possibly TRBD1 (6 bases). V was shortened by 6 bases and J by 1 base, with 15 bases between the two germline ends. The CDR3 has 16 amino acids. Germline CDR1 reads LGHNA; CDR2 reads YSLEER. The CDR3 region is CASRTDSTENTGELFF. The CDR3 nucleotides read TGCGCCAGCAGAACGGACAGTACTGAGAACACCGGGGAGCTGTTTTTT.

This chain connects TRBV4-1 to TRBJ1-2; TRBD1 agrees at 10 bases. The CDR3 has 17 amino acids. The V gene's germline CDR1 is MGHRA and CDR2 YSYEKL. After removal of 5 bases from V and 5 bases from J, the junction contained 14 bases not matched to a gene. Here the CDR3 reads CASSSPSGTGEMYGYTF. In DNA, the CDR3 is TGCGCCAGCAGCTCCCCCTCCGGGACAGGGGAGATGTATGGCTACACCTTC.

The gene calls are TRBV10-3 and TRBJ1-1; D is perhaps TRBD1 (5 bases). Germline V lookup: CDR1 ENHRY, CDR2 SYGVKD. The CDR3 runs 15 residues. V was shortened by 2 bases and J by 2 bases, with 12 bases between the two germline ends. The CDR3 coding sequence is TGTGCCATCAGTGAGAGGGGCTCTCTAAACACTGAAGCTTTCTTT. It is translated as CAISERGSLNTEAFF.

This rearrangement joins TRBV18 to TRBJ2-5; unclear D gene. The CDR3 runs to 12 residues. V lost 3 bases to trimming and J lost 5 bases, with 7 bases between them. Germline loops: CDR1 KGHSH, CDR2 LQKENI. The CDR3 nucleotides read TGTGCCAGCTCACCGATCGGGGAGACCCAGTACTTC. Its protein is CASSPIGETQYF.